The present T cell receptor beta chain was sequenced within a study of beta chain features in type 1 diabetes. Findings and limits, study-wide: More deletions and fewer insertions at VDJ junctions were seen in type 1 diabetes patients. Patients' naive, central memory and Treg TCRB repertoires seemed closer to one another than those of healthy donors.

With regard to this clone: The antigen remains unidentified. The CDR3 ends on some other residue instead of the conserved phenylalanine or tryptophan, so this is likely a read error. The DNA is omitted, as the CDR3 cannot be located on it reliably, and the CDR3 follows TCRdb's listing.

Over 95% purity was reached by all sorted populations. Reverse transcribing all isolated RNA meant expressed TCRB transcripts were sequenced. Approximately 3.6 million reads, on average, came from each naive, central memory and regulatory T cell sample. Using immunoSEQ multiplex PCR, the repertoire was profiled, and TCRdb retains in-frame clones only, with some absent. The data show 400,000 to 550,000 clones, about an eighth seen once. The CDR3 has 11 residues if both end residues are counted. The germline CDR1 and CDR2 sequences are MDHEN and SYDVKM. V and J are TRBV28 and TRBJ2-7; TRBD2, the table's D call, was not compared with the DNA. Input material: naive CD4+ T cells from blood. This TCR came from a young woman in good health. The CDR3 sequence is CASKSTIGEFI.